The rows below give T cell receptor beta chains drawn from one sample of a study of CD8 T cells in ankylosing spondylitis. TCRdb reprocessed the 5' RACE reads with MiXCR, giving one entry per CDR3 protein. The sample consists of about 160,000 distinct CDR3 sequences, 40% to 50% of them appearing once. The sample consisted of synovial fluid, either unsorted or a sorted T cell fraction (not recorded which). The receptors come from a male donor with ankylosing spondylitis. Each CDR3 is given with its conserved first and last residue. A D gene is named only where the DNA matches it firmly.

j_call d_call v_call cdr3_aa
TRBJ2-1 . TRBV6-2/TRBV6-3 CASRPEGDLIGDNEQFF
TRBJ1-2 TRBD1 TRBV5-6 CASSLGQGAWGYTF
TRBJ2-7 TRBD1 TRBV6-5 CASSYGYRGWSHEQYF
TRBJ2-7 . TRBV27 CASSLMEGWEQYF
TRBJ1-1 TRBD1 TRBV7-4 CASSLAHRGRNTEAFF
TRBJ2-3 TRBD2 TRBV29-1 CSVEAPIAGGSTDTQYF
TRBJ1-2 . TRBV28 CASSLCFLTGLDGYTF
TRBJ2-4 TRBD2 TRBV7-9 CASRPSGIGNIQYF
TRBJ2-3 TRBD2 TRBV20-1 CSAGLAGPLTDTQYF
TRBJ2-1 TRBD2 TRBV7-2 CASSHREASYNEQFF
TRBJ2-7 TRBD2 TRBV28 CASSLFLGRAYEQYF
TRBJ1-1 . TRBV5-1 CASSLDQGIEAFF
TRBJ2-5 . TRBV7-8 CASSLAEPRNQETQYF
TRBJ2-3 TRBD1 TRBV5-5 CASSPWTGHTDTQYF
TRBJ2-4 . TRBV6-6 CASSQGRENIQYF
TRBJ2-3 TRBD2 TRBV28 CASSSGLAGAWTDTQYF
TRBJ2-3 . TRBV7-8 CASSPGISTDTQYF
TRBJ1-1 . TRBV7-8 CASSQTGWAFF
TRBJ1-1 TRBD1 TRBV20-1 CSARPLGTGFGEAFF
TRBJ2-1 TRBD1 TRBV2 CATLWTGGTINEQFF
TRBJ1-1 . TRBV6-2/TRBV6-3 CASSYTVRDTEAFF